In its sample, the clone carrying this TCR beta chain was seen a few times. These data belong to a study of identical twins. The CDR3 covers 13 residues. V lost 6 bases, J lost 1 base, and 9 bases lay in between. From germline, CDR1 is MNHNS and CDR2 SASEGT. TCRdb independently ran MiXCR on the 5' RACE reads; one entry per CDR3 protein. The data hold 450,000 or so distinct CDR3 sequences, with 20% to 25% observed a single time. The sample was also linked to a second study, of T cells expressing NK-cell markers. As that report states: An anti-gamma-delta TCR antibody was added in several experiments. It restricted sorting to alpha-beta TCR-expressing T cells.

The sequence derives from a woman between 18 and 30 years old in good health. The chain links TRBV6-1 to TRBJ1-1, with D perhaps matching TRBD1 (6 bases). Sequenced input: CD4+ T cells sorted from blood. CDR3: CASSGQSNTEAFF. The CDR3 coding sequence is TGTGCCAGCAGCGGACAGTCGAACACTGAAGCTTTCTTT.